Sequencing of this T cell receptor (beta chain) was carried out in a study of blood T cell repertoires in COVID-19. Study details: PBMCs, B-cell-depleted T cells, or T cells provided the cDNA or gDNA that made up the material.

Method: immunoSEQ multiplex PCR; TCRdb's copy keeps in-frame clones and lacks some. The sample consists of a few hundred thousand clones, around 90% of them appearing once. The CDR3 totals 15 residues. The junction had 7 bases not matched to a gene; V was cut back by 4 bases and J by 3 bases. CDR1 and CDR2 (germline): SGHRS, YFSETQ. This chain joins TRBV5-1 and TRBJ2-7, with TRBD1 matching over 10 bases. This clonotype originated in a young woman with acute COVID-19. The sample consisted of PBMCs or T cells enriched from blood (not recorded which). This CDR3 is CASSLGTGADYEQYF. As DNA, the CDR3 is TGCGCCAGCAGCCTGGGGACAGGGGCGGACTACGAGCAGTACTTC. The entire variable domain, with the rest obtained from reference TRBV5-1 and TRBJ2-7, is as follows: KAGVTQTPRYLIKTRGQQVTLSCSPISGHRSVSWYQQTPGQGLQFLFEYFSETQRNKGNFPGRFSGRQFSNSRSEMNVSTLELGDSALYLCASSLGTGADYEQYFGPGTRLTVT.